The 7 T cell receptor beta chains below all came from one sample that was sequenced in a study of glioma-infiltrating T cells after dendritic cell vaccination. The time point here: after dendritic cell vaccination, including at tumor progression/relapse. Measured with immunoSEQ multiplex PCR; TCRdb has only the in-frame clones, and not every one. The data show more than 45,000 clones, 70% to 85% seen once. The specimen comprised blood, sampled after dendritic cell vaccination. All receptors come from a human donor with glioblastoma.

This clone has only a few counts. This sequence joins TRBV19 and TRBJ2-7, with 9 positions matching TRBD2. The CDR3 extends over 16 amino acids. Germline-derived CDR1 and CDR2 are LNHDA and SQIVND (reference sequence). The trim removed 4 bases at V and 0 bases at J, leaving 7 bases unmatched. CDR3 protein: CASSNSGGPSSYEQYF. The CDR3 DNA follows: TGTGCCAGTAGTAATAGCGGGGGCCCTTCCTCCTACGAGCAGTACTTC. Complete variable domain (other parts from reference TRBV19 and TRBJ2-7): DGGITQSPKYLFRKEGQNVTLSCEQNLNHDAMYWYRQDPGQGLRLIYYSQIVNDFQKGDIAEGYSVSREKKESFPLTVTSAQKNPTAFYLCASSNSGGPSSYEQYFGPGTRLTVT.

This chain uses TRBV30 with TRBJ1-6; TRBD1 agrees at 7 bases. V was pared by 1 base and J by 8 bases, with 5 bases of the junction left unmatched. From germline, CDR1 is GTSNPN and CDR2 SVGIG (reference sequence). This CDR3 region has 14 residues. CDR3 sequence reads: CAWSGRGGDSPLHF. DNA for the CDR3: TGTGCCTGGAGTGGTAGAGGGGGCGATTCACCCCTCCACTTT. Full variable domain (outside the CDR3, taken from reference TRBV30 and TRBJ1-6): SQTIHQWPATLVQPVGSPLSLECTVEGTSNPNLYWYRQAAGRGLQLLFYSVGIGQISSEVPQNLSASRPQDRQFILSSKKLLLSDSGFYLCAWSGRGGDSPLHFGNGTRLTVT.

The chain employs TRBV30 and TRBJ2-3; the match to TRBD2 covers 11 bases. This CDR3 has 15 residues. Germline CDR1 reads GTSNPN; CDR2 reads SVGIG (reference sequence). With 2 bases clipped from V and 4 bases from J, the junction kept 5 bases outside the gene matches. In DNA, the CDR3 is TGTGCCTGGAGTCCTAGCGGGGGGACCCCAGATACGCAGTATTTT. It is translated as CAWSPSGGTPDTQYF.

J is TRBJ2-7 and V is TRBV6-1; TRBD2 aligns across 7 bases. CDR3 length equals 16 residues. Germline lookup yields CDR1 MNHNS and CDR2 SASEGT. The V segment lost 0 bases and the J segment 2 bases; nucleotides outside the gene matches: 7. The CDR3 sequence: CASSEALRGEAYEQYF. CDR3 nucleotides: TGTGCCAGCAGTGAAGCGCTTCGGGGGGAAGCCTACGAGCAGTACTTC.

The chain recombines TRBV5-1 with TRBJ1-2; D not certain. This CDR3 has 14 amino acids. The germline V gene has CDR1 SGHRS and CDR2 YFSETQ. Trimming took off 5 bases at V and 2 bases at J, with 13 bases between the two ends. The CDR3 bases are TGCGCCAGCAGTAACCCAAGAGAGAACTATGGCTACACCTTC. Translated, it gives CASSNPRENYGYTF.

The chain is built from TRBV4-3 and TRBJ1-6; TRBD1 matches at 7 bases. The CDR3 loop spans 15 amino acids. Germline lookup yields CDR1 LGHNA and CDR2 YSLEER. The V gene end was trimmed by 0 bases and the J gene end by 7 bases; junction bases not matched to a gene: 3. The CDR3 here is CASSQEGRGNSPLHF. CDR3 nucleotide sequence: TGCGCCAGCAGCCAAGAAGGCAGGGGGAATTCACCCCTCCACTTT.

The V gene is TRBV7-3, the J gene TRBJ2-1, with a weak D call TRBD2 (7 bases). Between the trimmed V and J ends, which lost 4 bases and 6 bases, there was a span of 13 bases. The CDR3 spans 14 residues. Germline assignment: CDR1 SGHTA and CDR2 FQGTGA. CDR3: CASSWGGALNEQFF. CDR3 DNA: TGTGCCAGCAGCTGGGGGGGGGCTCTCAATGAGCAGTTCTTC.